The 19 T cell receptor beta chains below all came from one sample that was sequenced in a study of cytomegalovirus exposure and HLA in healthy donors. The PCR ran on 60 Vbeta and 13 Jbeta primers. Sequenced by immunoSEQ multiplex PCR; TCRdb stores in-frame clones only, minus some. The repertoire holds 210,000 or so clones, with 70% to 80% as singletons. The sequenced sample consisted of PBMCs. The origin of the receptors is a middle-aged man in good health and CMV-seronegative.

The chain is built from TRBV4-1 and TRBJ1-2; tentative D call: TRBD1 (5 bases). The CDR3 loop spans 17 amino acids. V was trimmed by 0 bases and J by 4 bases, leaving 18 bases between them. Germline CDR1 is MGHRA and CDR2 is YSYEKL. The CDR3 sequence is CASSQDWVQADFYGYTF. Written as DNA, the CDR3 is TGCGCCAGCAGCCAAGATTGGGTACAGGCCGATTTCTATGGCTACACCTTC.

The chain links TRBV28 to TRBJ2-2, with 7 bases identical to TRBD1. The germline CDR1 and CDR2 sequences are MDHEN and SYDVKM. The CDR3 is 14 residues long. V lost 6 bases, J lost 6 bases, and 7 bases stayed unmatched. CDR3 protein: CASRLQGWAGELFF. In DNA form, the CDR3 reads TGTGCCAGCAGATTACAGGGGTGGGCCGGGGAGCTGTTTTTT.

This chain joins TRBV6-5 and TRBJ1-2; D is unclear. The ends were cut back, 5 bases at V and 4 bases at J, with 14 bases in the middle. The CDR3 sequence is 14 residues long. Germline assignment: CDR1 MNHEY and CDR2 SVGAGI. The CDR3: CASSPNPGGYGYTF. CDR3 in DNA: TGTGCCAGCAGTCCCAATCCGGGTGGCTATGGCTACACCTTC.

CDR3 in amino acids: CASSQEELTNEKLFF. The DNA for the CDR3 is TGCGCCAGCAGCCAGGAGGAATTGACTAATGAAAAACTGTTTTTT. The chain couples TRBV5-1 to TRBJ1-4; D not resolved. The V gene lost 4 bases and the J gene lost 2 bases, with 12 bases spanning the gap. The length of the CDR3 is 15 residues. From germline, CDR1 is SGHRS and CDR2 YFSETQ.

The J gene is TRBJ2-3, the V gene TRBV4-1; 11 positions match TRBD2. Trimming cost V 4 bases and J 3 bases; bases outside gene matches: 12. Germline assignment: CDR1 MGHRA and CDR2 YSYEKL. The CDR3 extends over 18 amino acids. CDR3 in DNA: TGCGCCAGCAGCCCCCGTAATAGCGGGAGGGCCGGGACAGATACGCAGTATTTT. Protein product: CASSPRNSGRAGTDTQYF.

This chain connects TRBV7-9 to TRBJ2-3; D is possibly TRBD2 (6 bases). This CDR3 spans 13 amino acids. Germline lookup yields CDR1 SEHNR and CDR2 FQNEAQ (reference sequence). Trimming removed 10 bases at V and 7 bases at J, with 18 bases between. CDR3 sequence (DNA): TGTGCCACCCCCCCGGGGGTTGGGAATACGCAGTATTTT. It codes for CATPPGVGNTQYF.

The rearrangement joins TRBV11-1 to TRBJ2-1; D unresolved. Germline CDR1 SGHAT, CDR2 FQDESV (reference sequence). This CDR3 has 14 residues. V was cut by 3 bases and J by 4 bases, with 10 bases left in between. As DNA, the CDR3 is TGTGCCAGCAGCTTTTATTCAGGTTACAATGAGCAGTTCTTC. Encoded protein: CASSFYSGYNEQFF.

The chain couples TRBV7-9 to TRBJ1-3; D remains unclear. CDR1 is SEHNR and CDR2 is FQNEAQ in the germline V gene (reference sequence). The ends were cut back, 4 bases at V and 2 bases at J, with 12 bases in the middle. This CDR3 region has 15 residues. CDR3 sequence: CASSSSMGAGNTIYF. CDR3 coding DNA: TGTGCCAGCAGCTCGAGTATGGGAGCTGGAAACACCATATATTTT. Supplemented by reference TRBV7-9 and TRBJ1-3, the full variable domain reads DTGVSQNPRHKITKRGQNVTFRCDPISEHNRLYWYRQTLGQGPEFLTYFQNEAQLEKSRLLSDRFSAERPKGSFSTLEIQRTEQGDSAMYLCASSSSMGAGNTIYFGEGSWLTVV.

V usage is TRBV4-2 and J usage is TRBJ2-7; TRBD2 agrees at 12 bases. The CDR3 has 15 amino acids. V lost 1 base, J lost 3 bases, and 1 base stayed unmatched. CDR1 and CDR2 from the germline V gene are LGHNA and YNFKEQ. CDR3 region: CASSQGTSGDYEQYF. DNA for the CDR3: TGTGCCAGCAGCCAAGGGACTAGCGGGGACTACGAGCAGTACTTC.

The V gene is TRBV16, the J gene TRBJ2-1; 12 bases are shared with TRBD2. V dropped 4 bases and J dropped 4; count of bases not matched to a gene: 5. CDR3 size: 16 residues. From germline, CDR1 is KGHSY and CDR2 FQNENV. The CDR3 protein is CASSRPSGGVYNEQFF. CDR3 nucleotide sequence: TGTGCCAGCAGCCGCCCTAGCGGGGGGGTATACAATGAGCAGTTCTTC.

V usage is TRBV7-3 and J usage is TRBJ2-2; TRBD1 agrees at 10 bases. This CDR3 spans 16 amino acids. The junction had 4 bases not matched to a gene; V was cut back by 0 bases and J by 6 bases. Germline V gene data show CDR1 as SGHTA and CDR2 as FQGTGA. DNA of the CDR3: TGTGCCAGCAGCTTAACGAGGGACAGGGGAGCCGGGGAGCTGTTTTTT. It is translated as CASSLTRDRGAGELFF.

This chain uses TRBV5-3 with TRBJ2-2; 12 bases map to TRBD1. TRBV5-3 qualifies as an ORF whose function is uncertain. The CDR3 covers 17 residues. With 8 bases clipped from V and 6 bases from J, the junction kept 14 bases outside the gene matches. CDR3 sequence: CARTPDRDRGPAGELFF. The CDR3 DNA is TGTGCCAGGACTCCGGACCGGGACAGGGGGCCAGCCGGGGAGCTGTTTTTT.

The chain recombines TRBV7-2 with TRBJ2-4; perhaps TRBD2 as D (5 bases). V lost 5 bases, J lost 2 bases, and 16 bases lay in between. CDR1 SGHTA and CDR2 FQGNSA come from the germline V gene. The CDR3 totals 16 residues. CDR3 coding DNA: TGTGCCAGCAGCCCAGCGGTGGGTGGTCCCAAAAACATTCAGTACTTC. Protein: CASSPAVGGPKNIQYF.

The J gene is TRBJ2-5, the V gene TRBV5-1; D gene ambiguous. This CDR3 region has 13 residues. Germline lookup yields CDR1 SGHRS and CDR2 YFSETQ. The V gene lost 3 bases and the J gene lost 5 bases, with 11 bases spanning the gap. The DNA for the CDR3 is TGCGCCAGCAGCTCTGGGCCATATGAGACCCAGTACTTC. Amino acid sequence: CASSSGPYETQYF. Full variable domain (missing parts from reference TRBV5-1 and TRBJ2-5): KAGVTQTPRYLIKTRGQQVTLSCSPISGHRSVSWYQQTPGQGLQFLFEYFSETQRNKGNFPGRFSGRQFSNSRSEMNVSTLELGDSALYLCASSSGPYETQYFGPGTRLLVL.

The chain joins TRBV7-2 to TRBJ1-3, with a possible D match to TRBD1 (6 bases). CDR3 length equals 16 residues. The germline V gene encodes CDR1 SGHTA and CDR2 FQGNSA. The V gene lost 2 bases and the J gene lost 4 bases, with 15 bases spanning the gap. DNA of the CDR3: TGTGCCAGCAGCTTAATTCCGGGGGGCGCAGGAAACACCATATATTTT. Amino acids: CASSLIPGGAGNTIYF.

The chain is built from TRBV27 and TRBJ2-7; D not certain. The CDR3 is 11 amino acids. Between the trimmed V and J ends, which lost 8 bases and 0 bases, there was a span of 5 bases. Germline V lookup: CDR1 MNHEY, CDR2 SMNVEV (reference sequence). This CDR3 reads CASGSSYEQYF. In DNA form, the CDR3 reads TGTGCCAGCGGCAGCTCCTACGAGCAGTACTTC.

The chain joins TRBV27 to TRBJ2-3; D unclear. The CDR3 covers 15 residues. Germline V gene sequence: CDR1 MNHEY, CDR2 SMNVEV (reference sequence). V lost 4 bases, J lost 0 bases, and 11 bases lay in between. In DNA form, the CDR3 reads TGTGCCAGCAGTTCCTGGCCGAAGAGCACAGATACGCAGTATTTT. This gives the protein CASSSWPKSTDTQYF.

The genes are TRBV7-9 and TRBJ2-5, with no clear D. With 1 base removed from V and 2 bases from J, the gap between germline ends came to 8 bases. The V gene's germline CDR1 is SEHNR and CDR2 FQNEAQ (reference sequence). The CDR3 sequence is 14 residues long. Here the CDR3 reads CASSLVRQQETQYF. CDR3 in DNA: TGTGCCAGCAGCTTAGTCCGTCAGCAAGAGACCCAGTACTTC.

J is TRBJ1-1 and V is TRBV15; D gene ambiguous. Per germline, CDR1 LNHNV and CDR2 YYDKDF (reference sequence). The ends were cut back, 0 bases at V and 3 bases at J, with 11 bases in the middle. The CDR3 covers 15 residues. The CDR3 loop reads CATSRDQDLHTEAFF. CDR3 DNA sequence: TGTGCCACCAGCAGAGATCAGGATCTTCACACTGAAGCTTTCTTT.